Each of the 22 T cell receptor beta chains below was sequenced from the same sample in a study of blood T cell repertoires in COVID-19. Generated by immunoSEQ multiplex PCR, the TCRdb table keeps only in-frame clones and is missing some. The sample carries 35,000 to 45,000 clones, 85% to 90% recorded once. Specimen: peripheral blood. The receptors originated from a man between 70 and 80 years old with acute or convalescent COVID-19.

CDR3 loop: CASSPHRSLSTDTQYF. As DNA, the CDR3 is TGTGCCAGCAGCCCTCACAGGAGCCTAAGCACAGATACGCAGTATTTT. V gene TRBV7-9 combines with J gene TRBJ2-3, with D perhaps TRBD1 (5 bases). The CDR3 length is 16 residues. V lost 5 bases and J lost 0, with 15 bases in between. Per the germline V gene, CDR1 is SEHNR and CDR2 is FQNEAQ (reference sequence).

In DNA, the CDR3 is TGTGCCAGCTCACGAGGACAGGGGCAGGGGGGCGATACGCAGTATTTT. Its translation: CASSRGQGQGGDTQYF. The genes are TRBV18 and TRBJ2-3; TRBD1 agrees at 9 bases. Germline V lookup: CDR1 KGHSH, CDR2 LQKENI. With V trimmed by 4 bases and J by 6 bases, 11 bases remained unmatched. CDR3 size: 16 residues.

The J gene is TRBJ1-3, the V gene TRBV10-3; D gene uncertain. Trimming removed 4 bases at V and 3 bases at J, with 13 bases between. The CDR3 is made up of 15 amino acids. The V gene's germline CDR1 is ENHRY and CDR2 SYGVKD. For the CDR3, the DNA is TGTGCCATCAGTGTGGGCGGGGAGTTTGGAAACACCATATATTTT. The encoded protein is CAISVGGEFGNTIYF.

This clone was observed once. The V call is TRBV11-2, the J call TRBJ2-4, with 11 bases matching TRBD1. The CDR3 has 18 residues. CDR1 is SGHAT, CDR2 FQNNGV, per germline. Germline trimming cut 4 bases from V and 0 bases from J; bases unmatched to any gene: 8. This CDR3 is CASSSDRGPLIAKNIQYF. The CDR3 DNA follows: TGTGCCAGCAGCTCGGACAGGGGGCCCCTTATAGCCAAAAACATTCAGTACTTC.

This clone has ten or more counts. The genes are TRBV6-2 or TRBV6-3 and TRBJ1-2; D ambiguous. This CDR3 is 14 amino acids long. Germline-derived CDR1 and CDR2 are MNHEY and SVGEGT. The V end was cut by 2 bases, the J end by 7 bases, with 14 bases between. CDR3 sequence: CASSYRIEAVGYTF. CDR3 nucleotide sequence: TGTGCCAGCAGTTACAGGATCGAGGCAGTTGGCTACACCTTC.

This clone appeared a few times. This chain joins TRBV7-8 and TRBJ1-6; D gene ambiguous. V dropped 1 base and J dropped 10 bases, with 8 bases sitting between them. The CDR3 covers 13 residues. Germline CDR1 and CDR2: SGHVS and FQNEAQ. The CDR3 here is CASSLGSGSPLHF. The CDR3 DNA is TGTGCCAGCAGCTTAGGAAGCGGATCACCCCTCCACTTT.

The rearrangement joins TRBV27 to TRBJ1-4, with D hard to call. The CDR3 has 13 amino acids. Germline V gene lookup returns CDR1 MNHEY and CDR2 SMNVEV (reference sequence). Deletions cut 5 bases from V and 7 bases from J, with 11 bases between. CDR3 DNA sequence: TGTGCCAGCAGTGCCCGGGAGCCTGAAAAACTGTTTTTT. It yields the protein CASSAREPEKLFF.

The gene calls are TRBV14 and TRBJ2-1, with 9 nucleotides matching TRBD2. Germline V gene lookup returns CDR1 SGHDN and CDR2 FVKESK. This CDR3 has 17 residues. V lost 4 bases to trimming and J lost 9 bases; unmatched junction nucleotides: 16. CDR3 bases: TGTGCCAGCAGCCCTCTCGCGGGGGGGGCCTCTGGCTCTGAGCAGTTCTTC. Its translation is CASSPLAGGASGSEQFF.

The CDR3: CASSVVQGAPGELFF. CDR3 sequence (DNA): TGTGCCAGCAGCGTAGTACAGGGGGCCCCCGGGGAGCTGTTTTTT. This chain uses TRBV9 with TRBJ2-2, with 9 bases fitting TRBD1. Germline CDR1 is SGDLS and CDR2 is YYNGEE. The CDR3 is 15 amino acids. Trimming at V came to 0 bases and at J to 6 bases, leaving 3 bases not matched to a gene. The full variable domain, its missing parts supplied by reference TRBV9 and TRBJ2-2, is DSGVTQTPKHLITATGQRVTLRCSPRSGDLSVYWYQQSLDQGLQFLIQYYNGEERAKGNILERFSAQQFPDLHSELNLSSLELGDSALYFCASSVVQGAPGELFFGEGSRLTVL.

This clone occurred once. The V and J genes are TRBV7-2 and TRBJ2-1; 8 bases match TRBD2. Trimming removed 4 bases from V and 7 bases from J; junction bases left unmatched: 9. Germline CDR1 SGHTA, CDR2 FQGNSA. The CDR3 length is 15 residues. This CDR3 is CASSSLGLDENEQFF. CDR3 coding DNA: TGTGCCAGCAGCTCACTGGGACTAGACGAAAATGAGCAGTTCTTC.

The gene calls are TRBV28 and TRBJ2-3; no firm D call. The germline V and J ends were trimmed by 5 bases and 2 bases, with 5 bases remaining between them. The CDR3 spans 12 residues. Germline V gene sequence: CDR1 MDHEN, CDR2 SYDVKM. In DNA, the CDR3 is TGTGCCAGCAGTCCCTTCACAGATACGCAGTATTTT. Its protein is CASSPFTDTQYF.

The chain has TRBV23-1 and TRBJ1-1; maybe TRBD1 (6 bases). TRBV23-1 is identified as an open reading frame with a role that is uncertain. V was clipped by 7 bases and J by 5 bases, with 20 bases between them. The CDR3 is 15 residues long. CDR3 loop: CASTLPLQGWTEAFF. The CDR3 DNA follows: TGCGCCAGCACTCTTCCACTTCAGGGGTGGACTGAAGCTTTCTTT.

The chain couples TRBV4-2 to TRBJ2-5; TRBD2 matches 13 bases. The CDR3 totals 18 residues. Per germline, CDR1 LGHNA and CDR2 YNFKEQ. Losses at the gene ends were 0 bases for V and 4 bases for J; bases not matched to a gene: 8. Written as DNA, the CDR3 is TGTGCCAGCAGCCAAGACTTCGAACTAGCGGGGGGGCGAGAGACCCAGTACTTC. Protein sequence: CASSQDFELAGGRETQYF.

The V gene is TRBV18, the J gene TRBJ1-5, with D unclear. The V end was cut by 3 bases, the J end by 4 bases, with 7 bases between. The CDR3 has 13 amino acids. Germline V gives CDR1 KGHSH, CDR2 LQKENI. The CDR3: CASSPGQNQPQHF. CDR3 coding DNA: TGTGCCAGCTCACCGGGCCAGAATCAGCCCCAGCATTTT.

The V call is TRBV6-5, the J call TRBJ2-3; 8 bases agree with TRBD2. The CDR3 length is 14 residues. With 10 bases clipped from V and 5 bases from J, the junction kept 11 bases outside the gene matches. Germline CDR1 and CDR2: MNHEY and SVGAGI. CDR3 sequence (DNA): TGTGCCATCGGGGAGCGGGGGCCGCTAGATACGCAGTATTTT. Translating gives CAIGERGPLDTQYF.

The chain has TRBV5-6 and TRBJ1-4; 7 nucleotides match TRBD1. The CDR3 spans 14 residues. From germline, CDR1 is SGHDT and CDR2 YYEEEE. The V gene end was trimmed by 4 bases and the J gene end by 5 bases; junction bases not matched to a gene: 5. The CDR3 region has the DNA TGTGCCAGCAGCCCGACAGGGTCGAATGAAAAACTGTTTTTT. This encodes CASSPTGSNEKLFF.

CDR3 in amino acids: CASSRTSGGNTGELFF. The DNA of the CDR3 is TGTGCCAGCAGCCGTACTAGCGGGGGAAACACCGGGGAGCTGTTTTTT. The chain has TRBV4-2 and TRBJ2-2; 11 positions agree with TRBD2. Germline V gene lookup returns CDR1 LGHNA and CDR2 YNFKEQ. J was trimmed by 2 bases and V by 4 bases; bases with no gene match: 3. The CDR3 length is 16 residues.

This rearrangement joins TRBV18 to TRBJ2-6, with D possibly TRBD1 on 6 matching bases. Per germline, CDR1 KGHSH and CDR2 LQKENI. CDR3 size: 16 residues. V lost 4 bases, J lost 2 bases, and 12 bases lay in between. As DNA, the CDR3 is TGTGCCAGCTCACAACAGGGCGCTACTGGGGCCAACGTCCTGACTTTC. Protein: CASSQQGATGANVLTF.

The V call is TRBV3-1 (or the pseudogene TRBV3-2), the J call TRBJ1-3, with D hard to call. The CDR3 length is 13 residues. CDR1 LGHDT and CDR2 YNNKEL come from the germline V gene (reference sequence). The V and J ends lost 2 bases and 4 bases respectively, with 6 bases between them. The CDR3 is CASSQKEGNTIYF. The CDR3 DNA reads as TGTGCCAGCAGCCAAAAGGAGGGAAACACCATATATTTT.

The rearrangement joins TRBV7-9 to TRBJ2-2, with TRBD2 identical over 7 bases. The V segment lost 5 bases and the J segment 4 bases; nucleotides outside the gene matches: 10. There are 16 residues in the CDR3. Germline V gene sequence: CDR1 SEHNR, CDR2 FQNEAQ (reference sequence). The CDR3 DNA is TGTGCCAGCAGCCGGACAAGGGACTACCCCACCGGGGAGCTGTTTTTT. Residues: CASSRTRDYPTGELFF.

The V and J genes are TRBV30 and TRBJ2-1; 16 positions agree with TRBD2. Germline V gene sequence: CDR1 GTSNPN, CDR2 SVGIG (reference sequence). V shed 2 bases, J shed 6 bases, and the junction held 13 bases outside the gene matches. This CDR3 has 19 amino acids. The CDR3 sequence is CAWSRNPGLAGGPRNEQFF. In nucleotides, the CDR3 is TGTGCCTGGAGTAGAAACCCGGGACTAGCGGGAGGGCCCCGCAATGAGCAGTTCTTC.

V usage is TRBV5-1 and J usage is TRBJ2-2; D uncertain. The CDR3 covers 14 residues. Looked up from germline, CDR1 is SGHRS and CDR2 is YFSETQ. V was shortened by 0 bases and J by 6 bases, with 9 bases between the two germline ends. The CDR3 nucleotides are TGCGCCAGCAGCTTGGTTCCGGGTCCCGGGGAGCTGTTTTTT. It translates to CASSLVPGPGELFF.